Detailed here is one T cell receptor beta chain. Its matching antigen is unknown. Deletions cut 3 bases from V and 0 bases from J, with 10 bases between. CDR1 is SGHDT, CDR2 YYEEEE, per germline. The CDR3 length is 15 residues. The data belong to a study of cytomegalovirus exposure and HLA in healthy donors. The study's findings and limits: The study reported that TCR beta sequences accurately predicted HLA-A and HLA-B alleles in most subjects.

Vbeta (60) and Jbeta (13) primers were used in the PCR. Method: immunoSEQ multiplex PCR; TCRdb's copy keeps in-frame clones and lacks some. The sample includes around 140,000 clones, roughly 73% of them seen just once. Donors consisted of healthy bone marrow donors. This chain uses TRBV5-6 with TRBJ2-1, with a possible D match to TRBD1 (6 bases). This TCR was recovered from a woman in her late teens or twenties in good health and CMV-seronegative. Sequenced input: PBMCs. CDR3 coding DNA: TGTGCCAGCAGCTACGACAGGAGCTCCTACAATGAGCAGTTCTTC. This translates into CASSYDRSSYNEQFF.